This TCR beta chain was recorded in a study of T cells after yellow fever vaccination. Study findings and constraints: Post-booster repertoires again held most primary-vaccination clones (roughly 96% CD4, about 88% CD8).

TCR cDNA, made by 5'RACE template switching, carried an added universal primer site and UMIs. TCRdb reprocessed the 5' RACE reads via MiXCR and lists one record per CDR3 protein. The sample gives roughly 340,000 distinct CDR3 sequences, about 8.7% of which show up once; about a sixth is in the top ten. Germline-derived CDR1 and CDR2 are SGHTA and FQGNSA. V shed 3 bases and J shed 6 bases, with 11 bases lying between them. This CDR3 has 13 residues. Regarding this clonotype: Its target is unknown.

The rearrangement joins TRBV7-2 to TRBJ1-2, with D tentatively TRBD1 (6 bases). This clonotype originated in a man aged 18-30 years who received the YFV17D yellow fever vaccine. The specimen comprised PBMCs, sampled on the day of the first yellow fever vaccination. CDR3 sequence reads: CASSFQGLDGYTF. The DNA for the CDR3 is TGTGCCAGCAGCTTCCAGGGGTTAGATGGCTACACCTTC.